One sample yielded the 30 T cell receptor beta chains listed below, sequenced in a study of cytomegalovirus exposure and HLA in healthy donors. The PCR contained 60 Vbeta and 13 Jbeta primers. Sequencing was performed with immunoSEQ multiplex PCR; in TCRdb, only in-frame clones are kept and a portion is missing. This table has over 95,000 clones, around 77% appearing once. Sequenced sample: PBMCs. The source is a man between 35 and 55 years old in good health and CMV-seronegative.

The chain uses TRBV27 and TRBJ1-6; possible D gene TRBD1, 6 bases. The germline CDR1 and CDR2 sequences are MNHEY and SMNVEV (reference sequence). The germline V and J ends were trimmed by 5 bases and 8 bases, with 13 bases remaining between them. The CDR3 loop spans 14 amino acids. DNA for the CDR3: TGTGCCAGCAGTCGGGCGCAGGGGTATTCACCCCTCCACTTT. Translation gives CASSRAQGYSPLHF.

This clone has more than one count but fewer than ten. The chain joins TRBV30 to TRBJ1-6; TRBD1 matches 7 bases. V shed 1 base and J 7 bases; nucleotides not matched to a gene: 7. The germline CDR1 and CDR2 sequences are GTSNPN and SVGIG (reference sequence). This CDR3 comprises 15 residues. CDR3 nucleotide sequence: TGTGCCTGGAGTGCTCCGGGACAGAAAAATTCACCCCTCCACTTT. Translating gives CAWSAPGQKNSPLHF.

The V call is TRBV6-1, the J call TRBJ1-5; D is undetermined. The CDR3 loop spans 15 amino acids. Per germline, CDR1 MNHNS and CDR2 SASEGT. Trimming pared 7 bases from V and 1 base from J, leaving 14 bases between. The CDR3 loop is CASTLAGVSNQPQHF. CDR3 coding DNA: TGTGCCAGCACCCTTGCCGGGGTAAGCAATCAGCCCCAGCATTTT.

This clone appeared a few times. The chain is built from TRBV19 and TRBJ2-5; 7 positions match TRBD1. The DNA matches TRBJ2-7 better at its end, which makes the J call doubtful. CDR1 is LNHDA, CDR2 SQIVND, per germline (reference sequence). The CDR3 runs 14 residues. The CDR3 DNA sequence: TGTGCCAGTAGCCATCCCGGGACAGCGAGCGAGCAGTACTTC. It is translated as CASSHPGTASEQYF.

J is TRBJ2-3 and V is TRBV25-1; weak D call: TRBD2 (5 bases). This CDR3 comprises 13 residues. The ends were cut back, 4 bases at V and 0 bases at J, with 5 bases in the middle. The V gene's germline CDR1 is MGHDK and CDR2 SYGVNS. CDR3 coding DNA: TGTGCCAGCAGTGGGACTAGCACAGATACGCAGTATTTT. It yields the protein CASSGTSTDTQYF.

The chain employs TRBV6-1 and TRBJ1-5; D gene uncertain. V lost 7 bases, J lost 3 bases, and 13 bases lay in between. Germline assignment: CDR1 MNHNS and CDR2 SASEGT. CDR3 length: 14 residues. The CDR3 is CASKMTELNQPQHF. DNA for the CDR3: TGTGCCAGCAAGATGACGGAGCTCAATCAGCCCCAGCATTTT.

As regards this clone: The sample holds other DNA sequences that translate to the same CDR3. The V and J genes are TRBV28 and TRBJ2-7; D might be TRBD1 (7 bases). Trimming left V 7 bases short and J 10 bases short, with 14 bases between. CDR1 MDHEN and CDR2 SYDVKM come from the germline V gene. The CDR3 is 11 amino acids. The CDR3 DNA sequence: TGTGCCAGCACTCAGGGGGGCGAACAGTACTTC. This encodes CASTQGGEQYF.

The V gene is TRBV11-2, the J gene TRBJ2-7; 7 bases fit TRBD1. The CDR3 has 16 amino acids. Germline V CDR1 and CDR2: SGHAT, FQNNGV. The V segment lost 1 base and the J segment 3 bases; nucleotides outside the gene matches: 9. The CDR3 bases are TGTGCCAGCAGCTTAGGGCGACAGGGCGCTGGCTACGAGCAGTACTTC. Protein product: CASSLGRQGAGYEQYF.

This chain links TRBV27 with TRBJ1-2, with 7 bases fitting TRBD1. Germline CDR1 MNHEY, CDR2 SMNVEV (reference sequence). J was trimmed by 7 bases and V by 5 bases; bases with no gene match: 7. The CDR3 length is 13 residues. CDR3 residues: CASSVVTGVGYTF. The CDR3 nucleotides read TGTGCCAGCAGTGTCGTTACAGGGGTTGGCTACACCTTC.

The V call is TRBV28, the J call TRBJ1-3; TRBD1 is a possible D gene (6 bases). Trimming shortened V by 2 bases and J by 1 base, and 9 bases separated the two germline ends. Germline CDR1 reads MDHEN; CDR2 reads SYDVKM. The CDR3 covers 15 residues. CDR3 nucleotide sequence: TGTGCCAGCAGTTTAGCCAGGGGATCTGGAAACACCATATATTTT. This gives the protein CASSLARGSGNTIYF.

The CDR3 sequence is CASRRGAKETQYF. Written as DNA, the CDR3 is TGTGCCAGCCGGCGGGGGGCTAAGGAGACCCAGTACTTC. The V call is TRBV19, the J call TRBJ2-5, with TRBD2 matching over 8 bases. Germline lookup yields CDR1 LNHDA and CDR2 SQIVND (reference sequence). With 9 bases clipped from V and 5 bases from J, the junction kept 8 bases outside the gene matches. The CDR3 has 13 amino acids.

This rearrangement joins TRBV19 to TRBJ2-3; TRBD1 is a possible D gene (5 bases). V lost 3 bases and J lost 0, with 10 bases in between. This CDR3 is built from 15 residues. The germline gives CDR1 LNHDA, CDR2 SQIVND (reference sequence). The CDR3 here is CASSIQDKSTDTQYF. Here the CDR3 DNA reads TGTGCCAGTAGTATCCAGGACAAAAGCACAGATACGCAGTATTTT. Using reference TRBV19 and TRBJ2-3 for the parts outside the CDR3, the full variable domain is DGGITQSPKYLFRKEGQNVTLSCEQNLNHDAMYWYRQDPGQGLRLIYYSQIVNDFQKGDIAEGYSVSREKKESFPLTVTSAQKNPTAFYLCASSIQDKSTDTQYFGPGTRLTVL.

The genes are TRBV19 and TRBJ1-4, with D perhaps TRBD1 (5 bases). Germline V gene data show CDR1 as LNHDA and CDR2 as SQIVND (reference sequence). Trimming pared 6 bases from V and 9 bases from J, leaving 14 bases between. The CDR3 covers 13 residues. CDR3 residues: CASSDGGRQKLFF. The CDR3 DNA follows: TGTGCCAGTAGCGATGGGGGGAGGCAAAAACTGTTTTTT.

The chain links TRBV30 to TRBJ1-5; 10 nucleotides agree with TRBD1. CDR3 length: 14 amino acids. The germline gives CDR1 GTSNPN, CDR2 SVGIG (reference sequence). The trim removed 4 bases at V and 7 bases at J, leaving 7 bases unmatched. The CDR3 DNA follows: TGTGCCTGGAAGGGGACAGGGGAGGGCCAGCCCCAGCATTTT. This encodes CAWKGTGEGQPQHF.

The J gene is TRBJ2-3, the V gene TRBV9, with 8 bases matching TRBD2. This CDR3 has 15 residues. V was pared by 4 bases and J by 1 base, with 5 bases of the junction left unmatched. Germline lookup yields CDR1 SGDLS and CDR2 YYNGEE. The DNA of the CDR3 is TGTGCCAGCAGCCACGCGGGGGGACGCACAGATACGCAGTATTTT. This translates into CASSHAGGRTDTQYF.

At least ten counts were recorded for this clone. CDR3 amino acids: CASRRSSYNSPLHF. CDR3 sequence (DNA): TGTGCCAGCCGGAGGAGCTCCTATAATTCACCCCTCCACTTT. The V and J genes are TRBV6-5 and TRBJ1-6; D ambiguous. Deletions cut 8 bases from V and 0 bases from J, with 8 bases between. The CDR3 runs to 14 residues. From germline, CDR1 is MNHEY and CDR2 SVGAGI.

This clone has just a few counts. The J gene is TRBJ1-1, the V gene TRBV5-1; D gene uncertain. The germline V gene encodes CDR1 SGHRS and CDR2 YFSETQ. Trimming stripped 6 bases from V and 0 bases from J, with 21 bases between. CDR3 length: 17 amino acids. DNA of the CDR3: TGCGCCAGCAAAGTCTCCTGGACGGGGAACATGAACACTGAAGCTTTCTTT. Amino acid sequence: CASKVSWTGNMNTEAFF.

V usage is TRBV6-4 and J usage is TRBJ2-3, with D possibly TRBD2 on 6 matching bases. The CDR3 is 14 amino acids. Germline V gene lookup returns CDR1 MRHNA and CDR2 SNTAGT. Trimming took off 8 bases at V and 0 bases at J, with 12 bases between the two ends. In DNA form, the CDR3 reads TGTGCCAGCCGGGAGAGCGGAAGCACAGATACGCAGTATTTT. This codes for CASRESGSTDTQYF.

This chain uses TRBV27 with TRBJ2-2; D is undetermined. Germline CDR1 MNHEY, CDR2 SMNVEV (reference sequence). Trimming removed 7 bases from V and 1 base from J, with 10 bases in between. CDR3 length equals 14 residues. CDR3 amino acids: CASKWSLNTGELFF. The CDR3 bases are TGTGCCAGCAAGTGGAGCTTGAACACCGGGGAGCTGTTTTTT.

The V gene is TRBV5-1, the J gene TRBJ2-1; 11 bases fit TRBD2. Trimming at V came to 5 bases and at J to 1 base, leaving 23 bases not matched to a gene. Germline V gives CDR1 SGHRS, CDR2 YFSETQ. This CDR3 region has 22 residues. The CDR3 DNA reads as TGCGCCAGCAGTACTTCCCTTATTCATCTAGCGGGAGGCCATCCTTCCTACAATGAGCAGTTCTTC. Amino acids: CASSTSLIHLAGGHPSYNEQFF. The entire variable domain, with the rest obtained from reference TRBV5-1 and TRBJ2-1, is as follows: KAGVTQTPRYLIKTRGQQVTLSCSPISGHRSVSWYQQTPGQGLQFLFEYFSETQRNKGNFPGRFSGRQFSNSRSEMNVSTLELGDSALYLCASSTSLIHLAGGHPSYNEQFFGPGTRLTVL.

The genes are TRBV27 and TRBJ2-7, with 8 positions matching TRBD2. Germline V lookup: CDR1 MNHEY, CDR2 SMNVEV (reference sequence). J was trimmed by 4 bases and V by 5 bases; bases with no gene match: 13. This CDR3 comprises 16 residues. The CDR3 DNA follows: TGTGCCAGCAGTCCGAACTTCGGGGGGGCATTATACGAGCAGTACTTC. This translates into CASSPNFGGALYEQYF.

The chain joins TRBV6-5 to TRBJ2-7; D might be TRBD1 (6 bases). CDR3 length: 15 amino acids. The V end was cut by 0 bases, the J end by 6 bases, with 15 bases between. CDR1 is MNHEY and CDR2 is SVGAGI in the germline V gene. This chain's CDR3 is CASSYSQGLSLEQYF. The CDR3, as DNA: TGTGCCAGCAGTTACTCGCAGGGGTTATCTCTCGAGCAGTACTTC.

This clone was seen once. Written as DNA, the CDR3 is TGCGCCAGCAGCTTAGCAGGGAGGGACTATGGCTACACCTTC. Translated, it gives CASSLAGRDYGYTF. The rearrangement joins TRBV5-1 to TRBJ1-2, with D maybe TRBD1 (5 bases). The CDR3 loop spans 14 amino acids. Germline assignment: CDR1 SGHRS and CDR2 YFSETQ. The V and J ends lost 2 bases and 3 bases respectively, with 11 bases between them. Full variable domain (rest looked up from reference TRBV5-1 and TRBJ1-2): KAGVTQTPRYLIKTRGQQVTLSCSPISGHRSVSWYQQTPGQGLQFLFEYFSETQRNKGNFPGRFSGRQFSNSRSEMNVSTLELGDSALYLCASSLAGRDYGYTFGSGTRLTVV.

The V gene is TRBV27, the J gene TRBJ1-6; 8 nucleotides agree with TRBD1. V lost 7 bases, J lost 9 bases, and 5 bases stayed unmatched. Germline CDR1 and CDR2: MNHEY and SMNVEV (reference sequence). The CDR3 length is 13 residues. The CDR3 nucleotides read TGTGCCAGCACCAAGGGACAGGCTTCACCCCTCCACTTT. Protein: CASTKGQASPLHF.

The V call is TRBV29-1, the J call TRBJ1-1, with 7 nucleotides matching TRBD1. CDR3 size: 13 residues. CDR1 and CDR2 (germline): SQVTM, ANQGSEA. The V gene end was trimmed by 7 bases and the J gene end by 0 bases; junction bases not matched to a gene: 5. CDR3 loop: CSAWTGLNTEAFF. In DNA form, the CDR3 reads TGCAGCGCCTGGACAGGACTGAACACTGAAGCTTTCTTT.

The chain recombines TRBV6-6 with TRBJ1-2; 7 positions match TRBD1. Trimming cost V 7 bases and J 8 bases; bases outside gene matches: 10. This CDR3 contains 13 residues. The germline V gene encodes CDR1 MNHNY and CDR2 SVGAGI (reference sequence). In DNA form, the CDR3 reads TGTGCCAGCACCACTTTAGGGGGCCGAGGCTACACCTTC. Translated, it gives CASTTLGGRGYTF.

The chain joins TRBV19 to TRBJ1-2; 7 bases are a match to TRBD1. This CDR3 has 17 amino acids. CDR1 LNHDA and CDR2 SQIVND come from the germline V gene (reference sequence). The junction had 12 bases not matched to a gene; V was cut back by 5 bases and J by 0 bases. The CDR3 DNA is TGTGCCAGTAGTCCCCCGGACAGGACAATTCCTAACTATGGCTACACCTTC. As protein: CASSPPDRTIPNYGYTF. Drawing the rest from reference TRBV19 and TRBJ1-2, the complete variable domain is DGGITQSPKYLFRKEGQNVTLSCEQNLNHDAMYWYRQDPGQGLRLIYYSQIVNDFQKGDIAEGYSVSREKKESFPLTVTSAQKNPTAFYLCASSPPDRTIPNYGYTFGSGTRLTVV.

This chain links TRBV9 with TRBJ1-1, with TRBD1 matching over 12 bases. The CDR3 sequence is 16 residues long. Trimming at V came to 4 bases and at J to 0 bases, leaving 4 bases not matched to a gene. Germline CDR1 reads SGDLS; CDR2 reads YYNGEE. CDR3 nucleotide sequence: TGTGCCAGCAGCCTAGGGACAGGGGGCATGAACACTGAAGCTTTCTTT. Translation: CASSLGTGGMNTEAFF.

J is TRBJ2-7 and V is TRBV21-1; TRBD1 is the table's D call and was not checked against the DNA. TRBV21-1 is annotated as a pseudogene. The CDR3 sequence is 17 residues long. The CDR3 reads CASSKVPRDRVYVEQYF. DNA of the CDR3: TGTGCCAGCAGCAAAGTCCCCCGGGACAGGGTTTACGTAGAGCAGTACTTC.

Comments on this clone: Distinct nucleotide sequences in the sample also encode this CDR3. This chain connects TRBV5-4 to TRBJ2-7; 10 bases align to TRBD1. V lost 4 bases and J lost 5; bases outside the gene matches: 12. CDR1 SGHNT and CDR2 YYREEE come from the germline V gene (reference sequence). There are 16 residues in the CDR3. The CDR3: CASSLAPGTGDHEQYF. The CDR3 DNA reads as TGTGCCAGCAGCCTGGCCCCCGGGACAGGGGACCACGAGCAGTACTTC.